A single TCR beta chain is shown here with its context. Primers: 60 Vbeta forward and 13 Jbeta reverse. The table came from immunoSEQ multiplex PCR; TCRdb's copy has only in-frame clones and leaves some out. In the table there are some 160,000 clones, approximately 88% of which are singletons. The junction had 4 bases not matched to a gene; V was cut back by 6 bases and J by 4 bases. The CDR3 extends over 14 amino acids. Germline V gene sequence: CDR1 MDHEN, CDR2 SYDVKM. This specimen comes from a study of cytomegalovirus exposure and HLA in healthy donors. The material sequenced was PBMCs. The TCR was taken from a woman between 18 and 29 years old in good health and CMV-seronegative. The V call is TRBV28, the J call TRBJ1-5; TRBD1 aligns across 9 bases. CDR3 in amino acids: CASRGGQGNQPQHF. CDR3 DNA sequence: TGTGCCAGCAGGGGAGGACAGGGGAATCAGCCCCAGCATTTT.